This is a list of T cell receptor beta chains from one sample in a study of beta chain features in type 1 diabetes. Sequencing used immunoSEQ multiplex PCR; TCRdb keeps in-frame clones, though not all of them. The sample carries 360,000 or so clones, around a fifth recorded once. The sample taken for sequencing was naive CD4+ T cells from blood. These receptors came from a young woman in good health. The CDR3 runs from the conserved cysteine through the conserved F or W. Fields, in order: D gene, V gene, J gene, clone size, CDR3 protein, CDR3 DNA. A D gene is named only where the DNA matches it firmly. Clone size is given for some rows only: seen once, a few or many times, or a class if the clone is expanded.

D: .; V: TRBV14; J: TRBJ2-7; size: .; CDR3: CASSQLTRNEDEQYF; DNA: TGTGCCAGCAGCCAACTAACTCGAAATGAGGACGAGCAGTACTTC
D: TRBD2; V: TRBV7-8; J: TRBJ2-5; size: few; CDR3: CASSLARVLAGETQYF; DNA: TGTGCCAGCAGCTTAGCTCGGGTGCTAGCGGGAGAGACCCAGTACTTC
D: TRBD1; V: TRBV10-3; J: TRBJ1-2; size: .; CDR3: CAISEGQARNYGYTF; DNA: TGTGCCATCAGTGAGGGACAGGCACGAAATTATGGCTACACCTTC
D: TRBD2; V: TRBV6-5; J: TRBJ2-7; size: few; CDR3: CASSYSGTSGSYEQYF; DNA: TGTGCCAGCAGTTACTCTGGGACTAGCGGGAGCTACGAGCAGTACTTC
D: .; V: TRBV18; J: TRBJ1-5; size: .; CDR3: CASSPEGNQPQHF; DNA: TGTGCCAGCTCACCAGAGGGCAATCAGCCCCAGCATTTT
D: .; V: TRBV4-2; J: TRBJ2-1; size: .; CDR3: CASSQEVIQANEQFF; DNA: TGTGCCAGCAGCCAAGAGGTGATCCAGGCCAATGAGCAGTTCTTC
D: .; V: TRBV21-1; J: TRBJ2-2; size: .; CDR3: CASSKETRRRAGELFF; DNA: TGTGCCAGCAGCAAAGAAACCAGAAGGAGGGCCGGGGAGCTGTTTTTT
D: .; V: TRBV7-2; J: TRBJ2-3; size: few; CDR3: CASSLVIRADTQYF; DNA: TGTGCCAGCAGCTTAGTCATCAGGGCAGATACGCAGTATTTT
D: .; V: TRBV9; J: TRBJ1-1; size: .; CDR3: CASSARGTAFSVF; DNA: TGTGCCAGCAGCGCCCGGGGGACCGCCTTTTCTGTCTTT
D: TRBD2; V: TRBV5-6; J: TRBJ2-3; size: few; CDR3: CASSYRTSGGDTDTQYF; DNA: TGTGCCAGCAGCTACAGGACTAGCGGGGGTGACACAGATACGCAGTATTTT
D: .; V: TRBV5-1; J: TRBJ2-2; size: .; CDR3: CASSGGVSTGELFF; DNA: TGCGCCAGCAGCGGCGGGGTGAGCACCGGGGAGCTGTTTTTT
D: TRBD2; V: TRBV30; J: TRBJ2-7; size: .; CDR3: CASQRAGQAYEQYF; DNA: TGTGCCTCCCAGAGAGCGGGGCAGGCCTACGAGCAGTACTTC
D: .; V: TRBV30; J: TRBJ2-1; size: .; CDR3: CAWIGDTNEQFF; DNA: TGTGCCTGGATTGGGGACACAAATGAGCAGTTCTTC
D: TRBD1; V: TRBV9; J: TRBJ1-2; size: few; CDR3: CASSGEGTGSYGYTF; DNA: TGTGCCAGCAGCGGCGAAGGGACAGGTTCCTATGGCTACACCTTC
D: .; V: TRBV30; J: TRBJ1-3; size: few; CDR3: CAWSVSSSGNTIYF; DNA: TGTGCCTGGAGTGTCTCTAGCTCTGGAAACACCATATATTTT
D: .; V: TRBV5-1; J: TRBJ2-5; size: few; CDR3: CASSPLWGAQETQYF; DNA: TGCGCCAGCAGCCCGCTTTGGGGAGCTCAAGAGACCCAGTACTTC
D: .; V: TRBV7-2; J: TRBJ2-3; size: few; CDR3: CASSPDSDTQYF; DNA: TGTGCCAGCAGCCCCGACTCAGATACGCAGTATTTT
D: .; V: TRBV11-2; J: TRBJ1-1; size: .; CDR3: CASSRFRGETFF; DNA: TGTGCCAGCAGCCGTTTTCGGGGGGAAACTTTCTTT